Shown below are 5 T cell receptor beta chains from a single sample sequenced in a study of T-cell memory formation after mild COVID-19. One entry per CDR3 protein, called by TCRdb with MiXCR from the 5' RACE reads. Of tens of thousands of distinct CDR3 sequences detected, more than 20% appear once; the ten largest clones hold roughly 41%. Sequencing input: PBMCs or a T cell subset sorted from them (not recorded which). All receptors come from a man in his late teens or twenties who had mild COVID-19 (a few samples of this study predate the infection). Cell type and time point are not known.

CDR3 region: CASSKTSGAPYEQYF. CDR3 sequence (DNA): TGTGCCAGCAGCAAGACTAGCGGGGCCCCCTACGAGCAGTACTTC. The chain is built from TRBV11-2 and TRBJ2-7; 11 bases match TRBD2. The germline V gene encodes CDR1 SGHAT and CDR2 FQNNGV. V was clipped by 5 bases and J by 2 bases; unmatched bases: 5. The length of the CDR3 is 15 residues. The whole variable domain, filled in from reference TRBV11-2 and TRBJ2-7, reads EAGVAQSPRYKIIEKRQSVAFWCNPISGHATLYWYQQILGQGPKLLIQFQNNGVVDDSQLPKDRFSAERLKGVDSTLKIQPAKLEDSAVYLCASSKTSGAPYEQYFGPGTRLTVT.

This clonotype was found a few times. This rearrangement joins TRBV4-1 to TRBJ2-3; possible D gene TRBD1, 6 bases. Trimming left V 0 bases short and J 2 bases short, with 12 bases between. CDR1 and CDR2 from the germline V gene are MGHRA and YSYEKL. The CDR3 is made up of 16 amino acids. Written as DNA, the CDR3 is TGCGCCAGCAGCCAAGATCCAGGGGAAATCACAGATACGCAGTATTTT. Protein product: CASSQDPGEITDTQYF.

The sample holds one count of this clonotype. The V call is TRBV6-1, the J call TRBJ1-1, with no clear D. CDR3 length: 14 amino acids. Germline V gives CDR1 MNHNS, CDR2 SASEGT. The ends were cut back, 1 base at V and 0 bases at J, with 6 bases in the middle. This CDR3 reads CASSEDGLNTEAFF. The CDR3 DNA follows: TGTGCCAGCAGTGAAGACGGTCTGAACACTGAAGCTTTCTTT.

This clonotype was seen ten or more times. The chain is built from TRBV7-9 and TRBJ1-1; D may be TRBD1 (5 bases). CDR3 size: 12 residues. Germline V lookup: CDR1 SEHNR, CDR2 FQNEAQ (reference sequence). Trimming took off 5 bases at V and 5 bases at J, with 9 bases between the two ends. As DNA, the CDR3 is TGTGCCAGCAGCCCTGGGGGAACTGAAGCTTTCTTT. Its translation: CASSPGGTEAFF. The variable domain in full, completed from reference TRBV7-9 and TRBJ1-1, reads DTGVSQNPRHKITKRGQNVTFRCDPISEHNRLYWYRQTLGQGPEFLTYFQNEAQLEKSRLLSDRFSAERPKGSFSTLEIQRTEQGDSAMYLCASSPGGTEAFFGQGTRLTVV.

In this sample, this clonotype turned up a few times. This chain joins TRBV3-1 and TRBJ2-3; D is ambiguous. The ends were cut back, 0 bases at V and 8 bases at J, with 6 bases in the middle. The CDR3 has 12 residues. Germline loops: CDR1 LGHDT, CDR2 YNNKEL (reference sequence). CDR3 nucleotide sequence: TGTGCCAGCAGCCAAGACGGGCCTACGCAGTATTTT. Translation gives CASSQDGPTQYF.